Shown below are 30 T cell receptor beta chains from a single sample sequenced in a study of blood T cell repertoires in COVID-19. Assay used: immunoSEQ multiplex PCR; TCRdb lists only in-frame clones, some missing. This sample has 250,000 or so clones; 75% to 90% occur once, and the top ten carry 1.5% to 2%. The source material was peripheral blood. The receptors come from a man between 25 and 39 years old with active or convalescent COVID-19.

This chain joins TRBV15 and TRBJ1-2; D ambiguous. This CDR3 has 11 residues. The V end lost 0 bases, the J end lost 8 bases, and 4 bases lay between the germline ends. Germline V gene lookup returns CDR1 LNHNV and CDR2 YYDKDF (reference sequence). The CDR3 nucleotides are TGTGCCACCAGCAGAGATGGCGGCTACACCTTC. This translates into CATSRDGGYTF.

The chain carries TRBV5-6 and TRBJ2-7; the D gene is possibly TRBD1 (5 bases). The CDR3 extends over 15 amino acids. V lost 0 bases and J lost 2, with 12 bases in between. Germline V gives CDR1 SGHDT, CDR2 YYEEEE. The CDR3 is CASSLGQSPAYEQYF. In DNA, the CDR3 is TGTGCCAGCAGCTTGGGACAGAGTCCGGCCTACGAGCAGTACTTC.

The rearrangement joins TRBV6-1 to TRBJ1-3, with D perhaps matching TRBD1 (5 bases). With 6 bases removed from V and 0 bases from J, the gap between germline ends came to 9 bases. CDR3 length: 14 amino acids. Germline CDR1 reads MNHNS; CDR2 reads SASEGT. CDR3 DNA sequence: TGTGCCAGCAGGGCGACAGTCTCTGGAAACACCATATATTTT. The encoded protein is CASRATVSGNTIYF.

Note on this clone: The sample carries other DNA sequences with the same CDR3. The chain employs TRBV7-2 and TRBJ1-6; unclear D gene. The germline V gene encodes CDR1 SGHTA and CDR2 FQGNSA. Trimming shortened V by 1 base and J by 7 bases, and 11 bases separated the two germline ends. This CDR3 spans 15 amino acids. In DNA, the CDR3 is TGTGCCAGCAGCTTAGGATCAGGAGGAAATTCACCCCTCCACTTT. Protein product: CASSLGSGGNSPLHF.

This clone was counted a single time. The chain uses TRBV4-2 and TRBJ2-1, with unresolved D. V was shortened by 2 bases and J by 4 bases, with 6 bases between the two germline ends. The CDR3 consists of 13 residues. CDR1 is LGHNA, CDR2 YNFKEQ, per germline. The CDR3 bases are TGTGCCAGCAGCCAACAACAGTACAATGAGCAGTTCTTC. It specifies CASSQQQYNEQFF.

This rearrangement joins TRBV5-4 to TRBJ1-2; D call uncertain. Trimming cost V 0 bases and J 2 bases, with 5 bases left between them. The CDR3 extends over 13 amino acids. CDR1 SGHNT and CDR2 YYREEE come from the germline V gene (reference sequence). CDR3 in DNA: TGTGCCAGCAGCTTGGTGGCCAACTATGGCTACACCTTC. This gives the protein CASSLVANYGYTF.

This clone has only a few counts. The gene calls are TRBV7-2 and TRBJ1-1, with a possible D match to TRBD1 (5 bases). Trimming left V 5 bases short and J 0 bases short, with 25 bases between. This CDR3 is built from 19 residues. CDR1 is SGHTA, CDR2 FQGNSA, per germline. The CDR3 loop reads CASSLGFSRGSLMNTEAFF. Written as DNA, the CDR3 is TGTGCCAGCAGCCTGGGCTTCTCTAGGGGATCATTAATGAACACTGAAGCTTTCTTT.

The chain is built from TRBV4-1 and TRBJ1-5; D is undetermined. Trimming cost V 0 bases and J 1 base, with 7 bases left between them. Germline values: CDR1 MGHRA, CDR2 YSYEKL. This CDR3 is 15 amino acids long. CDR3 protein: CASSQDRASNQPQHF. CDR3 coding DNA: TGCGCCAGCAGCCAAGATCGAGCCAGCAATCAGCCCCAGCATTTT.

J is TRBJ1-1 and V is TRBV6-5, with 10 bases identical to TRBD1. Trimming removed 6 bases from V and 5 bases from J; junction bases left unmatched: 9. CDR3 length equals 15 residues. Germline CDR1 is MNHEY and CDR2 is SVGAGI. The CDR3: CASSRNGQGGTEAFF. In nucleotides, the CDR3 is TGTGCCAGCAGCCGAAACGGACAGGGGGGGACTGAAGCTTTCTTT.

This chain connects TRBV21-1 to TRBJ2-5; no DNA check was done on the table's D call, TRBD2. TRBV21-1 is shown as a pseudogene. The CDR3 is 13 residues long. The CDR3 DNA reads as TGTGCCAGCAGCATTTCTCCCGACTCACGTACCAACTTC. It translates to CASSISPDSRTNF.

The rearrangement links TRBV30 to TRBJ2-2, with TRBD1 matching over 7 bases. This CDR3 has 14 residues. The V and J ends lost 1 base and 6 bases, in that order; junction bases with no gene match: 5. Germline CDR1 GTSNPN, CDR2 SVGIG (reference sequence). CDR3 protein: CAWSGGQGAGELFF. Written as DNA, the CDR3 is TGTGCCTGGAGTGGTGGGCAGGGGGCCGGGGAGCTGTTTTTT.

This chain connects TRBV7-8 to TRBJ2-5; 12 nucleotides agree with TRBD2. Looked up from germline, CDR1 is SGHVS and CDR2 is FQNEAQ. Trimming took 5 bases from V and 2 from J; bases not matched to a gene: 6. This CDR3 region has 16 residues. The CDR3 nucleotides read TGTGCCAGCAGCCACCTAGCGGGGGGGTCTCAAGAGACCCAGTACTTC. Protein sequence: CASSHLAGGSQETQYF.

This clone turned up a few times. CDR3 nucleotides: TGTGCCAGCAGCGCAGGGTGGACTGAAGCTTTCTTT. Amino acids: CASSAGWTEAFF. The rearrangement joins TRBV12-3 or TRBV12-4 to TRBJ1-1; D is possibly TRBD1 (5 bases). This CDR3 has 12 residues. V lost 6 bases, J lost 5 bases, and 10 bases lay in between.

V usage is TRBV7-9 and J usage is TRBJ1-6; TRBD1 aligns across 7 bases. The CDR3 length is 16 residues. V lost 7 bases, J lost 6 bases, and 12 bases stayed unmatched. Germline V gene sequence: CDR1 SEHNR, CDR2 FQNEAQ (reference sequence). This CDR3 reads CASIDIRTGANSPLHF. In DNA form, the CDR3 reads TGTGCCAGCATCGATATAAGGACAGGCGCTAATTCACCCCTCCACTTT.

This sequence joins TRBV10-3 and TRBJ2-7, with 12 bases that match TRBD1. The V segment lost 0 bases and the J segment 5 bases; nucleotides outside the gene matches: 2. The CDR3 is 15 residues long. Germline V CDR1 and CDR2: ENHRY, SYGVKD. In DNA, the CDR3 is TGTGCCATCAGTGAGTCGGGACAGGGGGCCCACGAGCAGTACTTC. Its protein product is CAISESGQGAHEQYF.

With respect to this clone: At one end, the junction sequence differs from germline, possibly due to a read error. The gene calls are TRBV13 and TRBJ2-7; a possible D gene is TRBD2 (5 bases). The CDR3 runs to 12 residues. Germline V lookup: CDR1 PRHDT, CDR2 FYEKMQ (reference sequence). CDR3 coding DNA: TGTGCCAGCAGCTTAGAGCGGTCTGAATACAACTTC. It is translated as CASSLERSEYNF.

The chain joins TRBV24-1 to TRBJ1-2; tentatively, D is TRBD1 (5 bases). This CDR3 region has 13 residues. Trimming left V 5 bases short and J 7 bases short, with 13 bases between. Germline values: CDR1 KGHDR, CDR2 SFDVKD. Here the CDR3 DNA reads TGTGCCACCAGTGCGGGGGATCTGAGTGGCTACACCTTC. Residues: CATSAGDLSGYTF.

This chain uses TRBV7-3 with TRBJ2-3; D may be TRBD1 (6 bases). The CDR3 has 13 residues. Trimming removed 4 bases from V and 9 bases from J, with 14 bases in between. The germline V gene encodes CDR1 SGHTA and CDR2 FQGTGA. CDR3 in DNA: TGTGCCAGCAGCTCCTACAGGGAAGACACGCAGTATTTT. It specifies CASSSYREDTQYF.

V is TRBV3-1 (or the pseudogene TRBV3-2) and J is TRBJ2-3, with a possible D match to TRBD2 (6 bases). Germline V gives CDR1 LGHDT, CDR2 YNNKEL (reference sequence). Trimming stripped 1 base from V and 3 bases from J, with 11 bases between. There are 15 residues in the CDR3. CDR3 sequence: CASSQVSGDTDTQYF. The CDR3 DNA is TGTGCCAGCAGCCAAGTGTCGGGGGATACAGATACGCAGTATTTT.

This clone has a handful of counts. The chain carries TRBV30 and TRBJ2-3; D gene uncertain. Germline-derived CDR1 and CDR2 are GTSNPN and SVGIG (reference sequence). The CDR3 spans 11 residues. V was trimmed by 7 bases and J by 0 bases, leaving 5 bases between them. The CDR3 reads CAYISTDTQYF. The CDR3 DNA reads TGTGCCTACATCAGCACAGATACGCAGTATTTT.

The chain has TRBV9 and TRBJ1-4; D gene uncertain. This CDR3 has 15 residues. V was cut by 4 bases and J by 0 bases, with 10 bases left in between. Germline CDR1 and CDR2: SGDLS and YYNGEE. CDR3 sequence (DNA): TGTGCCAGCAGCACCCGGGGAACAACTAATGAAAAACTGTTTTTT. It specifies CASSTRGTTNEKLFF. The whole variable domain, remainder taken from reference TRBV9 and TRBJ1-4, is DSGVTQTPKHLITATGQRVTLRCSPRSGDLSVYWYQQSLDQGLQFLIQYYNGEERAKGNILERFSAQQFPDLHSELNLSSLELGDSALYFCASSTRGTTNEKLFFGSGTQLSVL.

V usage is TRBV24-1 and J usage is TRBJ1-1; D might be TRBD1 (5 bases). Per germline, CDR1 KGHDR and CDR2 SFDVKD. Deletions cut 7 bases from V and 8 bases from J, with 16 bases between. This CDR3 region has 13 residues. The chain's CDR3 is CATRADSGGEAFF. The CDR3 bases are TGTGCCACCAGAGCCGACAGCGGAGGGGAAGCTTTCTTT.

The chain has TRBV12-5 and TRBJ1-2; no clear D gene. CDR3 length equals 15 residues. Germline values: CDR1 LGHNT, CDR2 FRNRAP. Trimming pared 0 bases from V and 3 bases from J, leaving 11 bases between. The CDR3 loop reads CASGLVPERHYGYTF. The CDR3 DNA reads as TGTGCTAGTGGTTTGGTACCAGAACGCCACTATGGCTACACCTTC.

This sequence joins TRBV7-8 and TRBJ2-1; 10 nucleotides align to TRBD2. The CDR3 has 16 amino acids. J was trimmed by 7 bases and V by 0 bases; bases with no gene match: 6. Germline V CDR1 and CDR2: SGHVS, FQNEAQ. The CDR3: CASSLARPAGGNEQFF. In DNA form, the CDR3 reads TGTGCCAGCAGCTTAGCACGCCCAGCGGGGGGGAATGAGCAGTTCTTC. The full variable domain, completed using reference TRBV7-8 and TRBJ2-1, is GAGVSQSPRYKVAKRGQDVALRCDPISGHVSLFWYQQALGQGPEFLTYFQNEAQLDKSGLPSDRFFAERPEGSVSTLKIQRTQQEDSAVYLCASSLARPAGGNEQFFGPGTRLTVL.

J is TRBJ2-2 and V is TRBV7-9; 10 positions match TRBD2. Germline CDR1 and CDR2: SEHNR and FQNEAQ (reference sequence). The CDR3 contains 17 residues. The ends lost 2 bases at V and 4 bases at J; junction bases unmatched: 7. CDR3 sequence (DNA): TGTGCCAGCAGCTTACCCCCTAGCGGGGGAAGCACCGGGGAGCTGTTTTTT. Translation gives CASSLPPSGGSTGELFF.

This chain connects TRBV3-1 (or the pseudogene TRBV3-2) to TRBJ1-5; TRBD1 might be the D (5 bases). Germline CDR1 is LGHDT and CDR2 is YNNKEL (reference sequence). This CDR3 is built from 16 residues. V dropped 1 base and J dropped 3 bases, with 13 bases sitting between them. CDR3 sequence (DNA): TGTGCCAGCAGCCAAGGGTCCGACAGCGCCAATCAGCCCCAGCATTTT. Translating it yields CASSQGSDSANQPQHF.

The CDR3 bases are TGTGCCACCAGCAGAGAGGTTGGAGAAGTATTTGGTTCACCCCTCCACTTT. Protein product: CATSREVGEVFGSPLHF. The chain has TRBV15 and TRBJ1-6; D uncertain. The CDR3 has 17 residues. Germline V gene lookup returns CDR1 LNHNV and CDR2 YYDKDF (reference sequence). Trimming cost V 0 bases and J 9 bases, with 18 bases left between them. Variable domain in full (rest from reference TRBV15 and TRBJ1-6): DAMVIQNPRYQVTQFGKPVTLSCSQTLNHNVMYWYQQKSSQAPKLLFHYYDKDFNNEADTPDNFQSRRPNTSFCFLDIRSPGLGDTAMYLCATSREVGEVFGSPLHFGNGTRLTVT.

The V call is TRBV5-1, the J call TRBJ2-7; 11 bases match TRBD2. CDR3 size: 15 residues. Trimming removed 5 bases from V and 2 bases from J; junction bases left unmatched: 6. CDR1 is SGHRS, CDR2 YFSETQ, per germline. The CDR3 DNA sequence: TGCGCCAGCAGAACTAGCGGGGGCTCAACCTACGAGCAGTACTTC. This codes for CASRTSGGSTYEQYF.

This chain joins TRBV5-1 and TRBJ2-2, with TRBD2 as a possible D gene (5 bases). Germline V lookup: CDR1 SGHRS, CDR2 YFSETQ. This CDR3 comprises 14 residues. V dropped 0 bases and J dropped 5 bases, with 8 bases sitting between them. Here the CDR3 DNA reads TGCGCCAGCAGCTTGGCTGGGAGTACCGGGGAGCTGTTTTTT. It specifies CASSLAGSTGELFF. The full variable domain, rest sourced from reference TRBV5-1 and TRBJ2-2, is KAGVTQTPRYLIKTRGQQVTLSCSPISGHRSVSWYQQTPGQGLQFLFEYFSETQRNKGNFPGRFSGRQFSNSRSEMNVSTLELGDSALYLCASSLAGSTGELFFGEGSRLTVL.

V usage is TRBV7-8 and J usage is TRBJ2-5; the match to TRBD1 covers 12 bases. Germline CDR1 SGHVS, CDR2 FQNEAQ. Trimming at V came to 10 bases and at J to 5 bases, leaving 5 bases not matched to a gene. CDR3 size: 13 residues. The CDR3 DNA is TGTGCCACCGGGGACAGGGGGCAGGAGACCCAGTACTTC. This gives the protein CATGDRGQETQYF.